These 18 T cell receptor beta chains were all obtained from the same sample, sequenced in a study of blood T cell repertoires in COVID-19. Repertoires were generated with immunoSEQ multiplex PCR, while TCRdb's copy carries only in-frame clones and drops some. The repertoire includes about 340,000 clones, more than 75% of them detected once, and approximately 3.5% sits in the top ten. Sequencing was done on a sample of peripheral blood. These receptor sequences come from a woman under 30 who had recovered from COVID-19.

The genes are TRBV11-2 and TRBJ2-4; 12 nucleotides match TRBD2. Germline CDR1 reads SGHAT; CDR2 reads FQNNGV. The V gene end was trimmed by 1 base and the J gene end by 0 bases; junction bases not matched to a gene: 4. This CDR3 has 18 amino acids. The chain's CDR3 is CASSLGLAGVLAKNIQYF. The DNA for the CDR3 is TGTGCCAGCAGCTTAGGACTAGCGGGAGTGTTAGCCAAAAACATTCAGTACTTC.

V usage is TRBV7-2 and J usage is TRBJ1-6, with D possibly TRBD1 on 5 matching bases. The V gene lost 5 bases and the J gene lost 3 bases, with 8 bases spanning the gap. Germline CDR1 and CDR2: SGHTA and FQGNSA. The CDR3 has 14 amino acids. The CDR3 reads CASSQGDYNSPLHF. The CDR3 coding sequence is TGTGCCAGCAGCCAGGGTGACTATAATTCACCCCTCCACTTT. Together with reference TRBV7-2 and TRBJ1-6, the CDR3 gives the full variable domain: GAGVSQSPSNKVTEKGKDVELRCDPISGHTALYWYRQSLGQGLEFLIYFQGNSAPDKSGLPSDRFSAERTGGSVSTLTIQRTQQEDSAVYLCASSQGDYNSPLHFGNGTRLTVT.

The chain combines TRBV11-2 with TRBJ2-1; 7 bases map to TRBD1. Trimming cost V 7 bases and J 5 bases; bases outside gene matches: 11. The CDR3 is 15 amino acids. In germline, CDR1 is SGHAT, CDR2 FQNNGV. The DNA for the CDR3 is TGTGCCAGCACCCCGGGTGGGACAGTTAACAATGAGCAGTTCTTC. Translation gives CASTPGGTVNNEQFF.

The chain links TRBV5-6 to TRBJ2-4; no clear D. In germline, CDR1 is SGHDT, CDR2 YYEEEE. This CDR3 region has 16 residues. With 2 bases removed from V and 0 bases from J, the gap between germline ends came to 12 bases. As DNA, the CDR3 is TGTGCCAGCAGCTTTGGGCAGAAAATAGCCAAAAACATTCAGTACTTC. This translates into CASSFGQKIAKNIQYF.

The V call is TRBV27, the J call TRBJ2-7; the match to TRBD2 covers 8 bases. CDR1 and CDR2 from the germline V gene are MNHEY and SMNVEV (reference sequence). This CDR3 contains 16 residues. The V and J ends lost 2 bases and 4 bases, in that order; junction bases with no gene match: 10. The CDR3 region is CASSLPGGGEAYEQYV. CDR3 DNA sequence: TGTGCCAGCAGTTTACCGGGAGGGGGAGAGGCTTACGAGCAGTACGTC.

CDR3 DNA: TGCGCCAGCAGCCAGTCGGGACTAAAAAACACCGGGGAGCTGTTTTTT. Its translation is CASSQSGLKNTGELFF. The V call is TRBV4-1, the J call TRBJ2-2; 7 bases agree with TRBD2. CDR3 length: 16 residues. Trimming took 3 bases from V and 2 from J; bases not matched to a gene: 6. In germline, CDR1 is MGHRA, CDR2 YSYEKL.

V is TRBV7-7 and J is TRBJ2-1; 10 bases are shared with TRBD2. The CDR3 loop spans 15 amino acids. In germline, CDR1 is SSHAT, CDR2 FNYEAQ (reference sequence). Trimming took 2 bases from V and 5 from J; bases not matched to a gene: 3. CDR3 protein: CASSLLAGEDNEQFF. As DNA, the CDR3 is TGTGCCAGCAGCTTACTAGCGGGAGAAGACAATGAGCAGTTCTTC.

The gene calls are TRBV6-1 and TRBJ2-5, with 13 bases fitting TRBD2. Germline V CDR1 and CDR2: MNHNS, SASEGT. This CDR3 contains 16 residues. V lost 4 bases and J lost 5; bases outside the gene matches: 7. The CDR3 DNA reads TGTGCCAGCAGTGTAACTAGCGGGAGGGTTGGTGAGACCCAGTACTTC. This translates into CASSVTSGRVGETQYF.

This rearrangement joins TRBV4-3 to TRBJ2-5; D uncertain. The CDR3 runs 13 residues. V lost 0 bases and J 5 bases, leaving 7 bases between the germline ends. In germline, CDR1 is LGHNA, CDR2 YSLEER. The CDR3 coding sequence is TGCGCCAGCAGCCAAGATGTTCGGGAGACCCAGTACTTC. It is translated as CASSQDVRETQYF.

The J gene is TRBJ2-1, the V gene TRBV29-1; no clear D. In germline, CDR1 is SQVTM, CDR2 ANQGSEA. The V end was cut by 1 base, the J end by 6 bases, with 7 bases between. The CDR3 is made up of 12 amino acids. CDR3 coding DNA: TGCAGCGTTGAAGGCCTAGGCAATGAGCAGTTCTTC. Its protein is CSVEGLGNEQFF.

This clone was seen only once. The V gene is TRBV12-3 or TRBV12-4, the J gene TRBJ2-4; a weak D match, TRBD1 (6 bases). The V and J ends lost 3 bases and 7 bases respectively, with 7 bases between them. This CDR3 has 12 residues. The CDR3 region has the DNA TGTGCCAGCAGTTTGAGGGGGAACATTCAGTACTTC. Encoded protein: CASSLRGNIQYF.

The rearrangement links TRBV19 to TRBJ2-5, with 9 nucleotides matching TRBD1. Germline loops: CDR1 LNHDA, CDR2 SQIVND (reference sequence). The CDR3 runs to 14 residues. The ends lost 3 bases at V and 5 bases at J; junction bases unmatched: 4. The chain's CDR3 is CASSMGDRVETQYF. The CDR3 DNA is TGTGCCAGTAGTATGGGGGACAGGGTGGAGACCCAGTACTTC. Filled out from reference TRBV19 and TRBJ2-5, the complete variable domain reads DGGITQSPKYLFRKEGQNVTLSCEQNLNHDAMYWYRQDPGQGLRLIYYSQIVNDFQKGDIAEGYSVSREKKESFPLTVTSAQKNPTAFYLCASSMGDRVETQYFGPGTRLLVL.

J is TRBJ2-1 and V is TRBV27; 7 nucleotides align to TRBD2. CDR3 size: 12 residues. Germline V gives CDR1 MNHEY, CDR2 SMNVEV (reference sequence). CDR3 amino acids: CVSGSARDEQFF. For the CDR3, the DNA is TGTGTTAGCGGGTCAGCAAGAGACGAGCAGTTCTTC.

The CDR3 sequence: CASRNNRATGELFF. CDR3 nucleotides: TGTGCCAGCAGAAACAACAGGGCCACCGGGGAGCTGTTTTTT. The gene calls are TRBV6-5 and TRBJ2-2; the D gene is possibly TRBD1 (6 bases). Per germline, CDR1 MNHEY and CDR2 SVGAGI. This CDR3 has 14 amino acids. Trimming left V 6 bases short and J 4 bases short, with 12 bases between.

The CDR3 here is CASSLRREALYNEQFF. The CDR3, as DNA: TGTGCCAGCAGCTTGCGGCGGGAGGCACTCTACAATGAGCAGTTCTTC. This chain uses TRBV5-4 with TRBJ2-1; 8 nucleotides agree with TRBD2. The length of the CDR3 is 16 residues. Unmatched junction bases numbered 6, after V lost 1 base and J lost 3 bases. Germline V gene lookup returns CDR1 SGHNT and CDR2 YYREEE (reference sequence).

The chain uses TRBV29-1 and TRBJ1-2, with 8 bases matching TRBD1. The germline CDR1 and CDR2 sequences are SQVTM and ANQGSEA. This CDR3 is 12 amino acids long. Trimming at V came to 4 bases and at J to 7 bases, leaving 5 bases not matched to a gene. CDR3 coding DNA: TGCAGCGTTGCGCAGGGGGCGAGTGGCTACACCTTC. Translated: CSVAQGASGYTF.

The rearrangement links TRBV5-1 to TRBJ2-3, with D possibly matching TRBD1 (6 bases). V lost 2 bases to trimming and J lost 2 bases, with 12 bases between them. Looked up from germline, CDR1 is SGHRS and CDR2 is YFSETQ. The length of the CDR3 is 15 residues. CDR3 DNA: TGCGCCAGCAGCTTTGGAGACAGGATCACAGATACGCAGTATTTT. As protein: CASSFGDRITDTQYF.

This chain links TRBV30 with TRBJ1-5; 7 positions match TRBD1. Germline CDR1 is GTSNPN and CDR2 is SVGIG (reference sequence). V lost 5 bases, J lost 0 bases, and 1 base stayed unmatched. The CDR3 runs 13 residues. The CDR3 DNA sequence: TGTGCCTGGGCAGGGGGTAGCAATCAGCCCCAGCATTTT. Protein product: CAWAGGSNQPQHF.